The 20 T cell receptor beta chains reported below all come from one sample, sequenced in a study of control samples from healthy donors and cancer patients. The assay was immunoSEQ multiplex PCR, and TCRdb's table has in-frame clones only and misses some. This sample yields 120,000 or so clones, of which more than 80% are seen a single time; 40% belongs to the top ten. Sequences were obtained from blood. Receptor source: a man in his fifties in good health.

The chain links TRBV3-1 (or the pseudogene TRBV3-2) to TRBJ2-5; 10 nucleotides agree with TRBD2. J was trimmed by 5 bases and V by 3 bases; bases with no gene match: 9. The CDR3 runs 16 residues. The germline V gene encodes CDR1 LGHDT and CDR2 YNNKEL (reference sequence). CDR3 nucleotides: TGTGCCAGCAGCCACAGACCAGCGGGGGGGCGGGAGACCCAGTACTTC. Translated, it gives CASSHRPAGGRETQYF.

The rearrangement uses TRBV7-2 and TRBJ2-3; TRBD1 aligns across 11 bases. The CDR3 has 14 amino acids. V was clipped by 3 bases and J by 4 bases; unmatched bases: 0. The germline V gene has CDR1 SGHTA and CDR2 FQGNSA. The CDR3, as DNA: TGTGCCAGCAGCTTGGGACAGGGGGCAGATACGCAGTATTTT. Residues: CASSLGQGADTQYF.

This clone was counted ten times or more. The chain joins TRBV6-4 to TRBJ1-2, with TRBD1 matching over 9 bases. The junction had 10 bases not matched to a gene; V was cut back by 7 bases and J by 4 bases. Germline CDR1 reads MRHNA; CDR2 reads SNTAGT. This CDR3 has 15 amino acids. The DNA of the CDR3 is TGTGCCAGCACTCCCGGGACAGGGCCGATCTATGGCTACACCTTC. It specifies CASTPGTGPIYGYTF.

The chain is built from TRBV9 and TRBJ2-1; D is uncertain. Trimming removed 0 bases from V and 6 bases from J, with 10 bases in between. The germline CDR1 and CDR2 sequences are SGDLS and YYNGEE. This CDR3 has 14 residues. CDR3: CASSVGVGINEQFF. In DNA form, the CDR3 reads TGTGCCAGCAGCGTAGGCGTGGGTATCAATGAGCAGTTCTTC.

The gene calls are TRBV7-2 and TRBJ1-2; no clear D gene. V was shortened by 1 base and J by 0 bases, with 12 bases between the two germline ends. CDR3 size: 16 residues. Germline V gives CDR1 SGHTA, CDR2 FQGNSA. This CDR3 reads CASSLVGPGANYGYTF. DNA of the CDR3: TGTGCCAGCAGCTTAGTAGGGCCCGGCGCTAACTATGGCTACACCTTC.

The gene calls are TRBV5-6 and TRBJ1-3; perhaps TRBD1 as D (5 bases). CDR1 is SGHDT, CDR2 YYEEEE, per germline. Trimming left V 1 base short and J 0 bases short, with 11 bases between. CDR3 length: 16 residues. The CDR3 coding sequence is TGTGCCAGCAGCTTGCTATGGGGCCTCTCTGGAAACACCATATATTTT. Encoded protein: CASSLLWGLSGNTIYF.

As for this clone: One junction end disagrees with the germline gene, perhaps due to a read error. V gene TRBV19 combines with J gene TRBJ1-2, with TRBD1 matching over 8 bases. Germline CDR1 reads LNHDA; CDR2 reads SQIVND (reference sequence). The CDR3 loop spans 14 amino acids. The DNA of the CDR3 is TGTGCCAGTAGTCTAGACAGGGGTTTGAATGGCTACACCTTC. The encoded protein is CASSLDRGLNGYTF.

V gene TRBV27 combines with J gene TRBJ2-7, with D possibly matching TRBD1 (5 bases). The V and J ends lost 2 bases and 4 bases respectively, with 12 bases between them. The CDR3 extends over 14 amino acids. Germline CDR1 and CDR2: MNHEY and SMNVEV (reference sequence). CDR3 coding DNA: TGTGCCAGCAGTTTACAGGGTCACGTTTACGAGCAGTACTTC. It codes for CASSLQGHVYEQYF.

The chain couples TRBV25-1 to TRBJ1-4; D call uncertain. The CDR3 runs to 14 residues. Germline V lookup: CDR1 MGHDK, CDR2 SYGVNS. V was shortened by 1 base and J by 1 base, with 4 bases between the two germline ends. CDR3 residues: CASSESVTNEKLFF. In DNA form, the CDR3 reads TGTGCCAGCAGTGAATCTGTAACTAATGAAAAACTGTTTTTT.

The rearrangement joins TRBV5-4 to TRBJ1-2; 7 bases line up with TRBD1. This CDR3 comprises 13 residues. V lost 4 bases and J lost 5; bases outside the gene matches: 5. Germline CDR1 and CDR2: SGHNT and YYREEE (reference sequence). The CDR3 loop reads CASSGTDVYGYTF. Written as DNA, the CDR3 is TGTGCCAGCAGCGGGACAGACGTATATGGCTACACCTTC.

The V gene is TRBV5-4, the J gene TRBJ2-3; TRBD2 matches at 8 bases. The CDR3 loop spans 15 amino acids. Germline V gene lookup returns CDR1 SGHNT and CDR2 YYREEE (reference sequence). The trim removed 4 bases at V and 4 bases at J, leaving 8 bases unmatched. The CDR3 sequence is CASSPGTRDADTQYF. CDR3 sequence (DNA): TGTGCCAGCAGCCCCGGGACTAGAGATGCAGATACGCAGTATTTT.

The chain joins TRBV5-5 to TRBJ1-5; no clear D gene. Germline values: CDR1 SGHKS, CDR2 YYEKEE (reference sequence). The CDR3 contains 14 residues. V was cut by 0 bases and J by 2 bases, with 6 bases left in between. The CDR3 is CASSLASGNQPQHF. The CDR3 DNA reads TGTGCCAGCAGCTTGGCCTCGGGCAATCAGCCCCAGCATTTT.

The genes are TRBV9 and TRBJ2-2; TRBD1 aligns across 7 bases. The length of the CDR3 is 15 residues. V trimming: 4 bases; J trimming: 4 bases; junction bases outside the gene matches: 7. Germline CDR1 SGDLS, CDR2 YYNGEE. Here the CDR3 reads CASSSPTGSTGELFF. The CDR3 DNA follows: TGTGCCAGCAGCTCCCCGACAGGGAGCACCGGGGAGCTGTTTTTT.

In this sample, this clone turned up a few times. The identical CDR3 is also encoded by other nucleotide sequences in the sample. The chain links TRBV3-1 (or the pseudogene TRBV3-2) to TRBJ1-1; D uncertain. The CDR3 sequence is 13 residues long. The V end lost 1 base, the J end lost 3 bases, and 6 bases lay between the germline ends. Germline lookup yields CDR1 LGHDT and CDR2 YNNKEL (reference sequence). CDR3 sequence reads: CASSQAGYTEAFF. The DNA of the CDR3 is TGTGCCAGCAGCCAAGCCGGGTACACTGAAGCTTTCTTT.

The chain joins TRBV2 to TRBJ2-1; D is perhaps TRBD1 (6 bases). With 6 bases removed from V and 3 bases from J, the gap between germline ends came to 15 bases. The germline V gene encodes CDR1 SNHLY and CDR2 FYNNEI. This CDR3 comprises 15 residues. CDR3 sequence (DNA): TGTGCCAGCAGGAAAGACAGGTTAAACTACAATGAGCAGTTCTTC. Translated, it gives CASRKDRLNYNEQFF.

For the CDR3, the DNA is TGTGCCAGCAGCCCGCGCTGGGGCACCGGGGAGCTGTTTTTT. Translated, it gives CASSPRWGTGELFF. V gene TRBV7-8 combines with J gene TRBJ2-2; no clear D gene. Trimming took off 5 bases at V and 4 bases at J, with 11 bases between the two ends. In germline, CDR1 is SGHVS, CDR2 FQNEAQ. The length of the CDR3 is 14 residues.

The chain carries TRBV9 and TRBJ1-2; D possibly corresponds to TRBD1 (5 bases). Trimming cost V 0 bases and J 2 bases, with 8 bases left between them. The germline gives CDR1 SGDLS, CDR2 YYNGEE. CDR3 length equals 14 residues. The CDR3 region has the DNA TGTGCCAGCAGCGTAGATGCAGGGAACTATGGCTACACCTTC. Amino acids: CASSVDAGNYGYTF.

The gene calls are TRBV7-9 and TRBJ2-1, with D possibly TRBD1 on 6 matching bases. Germline assignment: CDR1 SEHNR and CDR2 FQNEAQ (reference sequence). The length of the CDR3 is 15 residues. The V end lost 3 bases, the J end lost 2 bases, and 11 bases lay between the germline ends. In DNA, the CDR3 is TGTGCCAGCAGCTTCCCGGGACATACCTACAATGAGCAGTTCTTC. Protein: CASSFPGHTYNEQFF.

The chain has TRBV27 and TRBJ1-5, with D possibly TRBD1 on 6 matching bases. Germline V gene data show CDR1 as MNHEY and CDR2 as SMNVEV (reference sequence). The CDR3 sequence is 15 residues long. The ends were cut back, 2 bases at V and 3 bases at J, with 11 bases in the middle. The CDR3 loop reads CASSLSGGVNQPQHF. The CDR3 bases are TGTGCCAGCAGTTTAAGTGGGGGCGTCAATCAGCCCCAGCATTTT.

The chain couples TRBV5-1 to TRBJ2-1; 12 bases align to TRBD2. Germline lookup yields CDR1 SGHRS and CDR2 YFSETQ. V lost 0 bases, J lost 8 bases, and 6 bases stayed unmatched. The CDR3 spans 16 residues. In DNA, the CDR3 is TGCGCCAGCAGCTTGGGGCTAGCGGGGGGGCTGGATGAGCAGTTCTTC. Amino acid sequence: CASSLGLAGGLDEQFF.